This TCR beta chain comes out of a study of glioma-infiltrating T cells after dendritic cell vaccination. Study summary: Samples are from glioblastoma patients in Phase I and II dendritic cell vaccine trials. Autologous tumor lysate-pulsed dendritic cell vaccination was given between the early 2000s and the early 2010s. Monocyte-derived dendritic cells, cultured less than 8 days with IL-4 and GM-CSF, were pulsed with autologous tumor lysate.

CDR1 and CDR2 from the germline V gene are SGHAT and FQNNGV. The CDR3 has 14 residues. V was trimmed by 5 bases and J by 6 bases, leaving 14 bases between them. TCRB CDR3 was amplified from 2 ug genomic DNA or less. Some clones are missing from TCRdb's copy, which holds only in-frame ones; the method was immunoSEQ multiplex PCR. The sample shows about 64,000 clones, around four fifths of them seen only once. The clonotype comes from a human donor with glioblastoma. The J gene is TRBJ2-1, the V gene TRBV11-2, with D possibly being TRBD2 (6 bases). Material: blood, obtained before dendritic cell vaccination. DNA for the CDR3: TGTGCCAGCAGCATTAGCGGATCGCTCAATGAGCAGTTCTTC. Encoded protein: CASSISGSLNEQFF.